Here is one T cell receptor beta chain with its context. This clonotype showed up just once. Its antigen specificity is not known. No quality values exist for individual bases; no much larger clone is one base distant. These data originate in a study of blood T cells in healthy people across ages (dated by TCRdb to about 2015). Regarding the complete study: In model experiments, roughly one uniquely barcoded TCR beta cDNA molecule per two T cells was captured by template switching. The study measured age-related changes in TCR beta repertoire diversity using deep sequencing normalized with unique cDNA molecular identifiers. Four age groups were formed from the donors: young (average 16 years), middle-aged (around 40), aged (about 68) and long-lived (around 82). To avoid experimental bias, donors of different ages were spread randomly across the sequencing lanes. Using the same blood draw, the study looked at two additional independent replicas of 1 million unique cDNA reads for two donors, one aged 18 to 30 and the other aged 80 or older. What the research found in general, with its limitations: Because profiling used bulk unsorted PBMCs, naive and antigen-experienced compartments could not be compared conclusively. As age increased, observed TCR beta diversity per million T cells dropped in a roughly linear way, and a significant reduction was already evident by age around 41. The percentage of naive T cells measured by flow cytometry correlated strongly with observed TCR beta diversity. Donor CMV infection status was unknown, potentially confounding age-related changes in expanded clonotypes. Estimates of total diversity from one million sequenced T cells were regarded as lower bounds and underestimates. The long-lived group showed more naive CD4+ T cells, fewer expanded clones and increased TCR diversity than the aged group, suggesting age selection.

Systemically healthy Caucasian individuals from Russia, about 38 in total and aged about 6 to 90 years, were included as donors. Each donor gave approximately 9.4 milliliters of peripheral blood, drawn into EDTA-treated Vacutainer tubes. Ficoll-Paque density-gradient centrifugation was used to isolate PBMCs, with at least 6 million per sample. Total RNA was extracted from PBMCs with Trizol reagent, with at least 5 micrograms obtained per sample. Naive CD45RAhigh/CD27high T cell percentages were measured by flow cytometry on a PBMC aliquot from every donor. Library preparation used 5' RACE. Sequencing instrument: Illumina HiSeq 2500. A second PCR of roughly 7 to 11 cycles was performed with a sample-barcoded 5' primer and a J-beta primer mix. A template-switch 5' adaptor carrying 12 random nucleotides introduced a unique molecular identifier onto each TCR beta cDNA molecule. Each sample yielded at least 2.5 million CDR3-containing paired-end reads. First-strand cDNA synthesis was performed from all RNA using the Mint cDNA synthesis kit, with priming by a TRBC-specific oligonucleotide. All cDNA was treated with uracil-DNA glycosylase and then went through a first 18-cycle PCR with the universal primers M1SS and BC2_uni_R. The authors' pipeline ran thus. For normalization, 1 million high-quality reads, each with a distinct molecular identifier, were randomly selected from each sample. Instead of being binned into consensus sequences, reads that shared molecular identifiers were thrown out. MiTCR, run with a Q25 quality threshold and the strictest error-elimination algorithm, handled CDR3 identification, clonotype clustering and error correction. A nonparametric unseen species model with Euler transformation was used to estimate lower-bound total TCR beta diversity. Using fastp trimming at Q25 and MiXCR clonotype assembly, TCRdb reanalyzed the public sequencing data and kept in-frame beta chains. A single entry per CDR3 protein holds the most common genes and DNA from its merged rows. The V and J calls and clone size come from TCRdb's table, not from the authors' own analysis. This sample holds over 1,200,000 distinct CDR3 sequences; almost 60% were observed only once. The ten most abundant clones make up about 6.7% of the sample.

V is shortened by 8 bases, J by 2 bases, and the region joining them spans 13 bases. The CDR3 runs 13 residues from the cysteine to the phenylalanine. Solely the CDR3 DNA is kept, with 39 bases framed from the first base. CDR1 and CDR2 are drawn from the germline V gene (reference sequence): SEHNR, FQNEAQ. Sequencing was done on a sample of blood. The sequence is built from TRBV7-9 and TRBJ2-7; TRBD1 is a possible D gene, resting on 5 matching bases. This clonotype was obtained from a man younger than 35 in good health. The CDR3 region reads CASEPPGPYEQYF. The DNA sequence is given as TGTGCCAGCGAACCGCCAGGGCCCTACGAGCAGTACTTC.